This paragraph reports one T cell receptor beta chain. These data originate in a study of blood T cell repertoires in COVID-19. CDR3 size: 15 residues. Germline V gene data show CDR1 as LNHDA and CDR2 as SQIVND (reference sequence). V was trimmed by 7 bases and J by 0 bases, leaving 13 bases between them. Generated by immunoSEQ multiplex PCR, the TCRdb table keeps only in-frame clones and is missing some. The sample records about 420,000 clones, over 85% being singletons. The rearrangement joins TRBV19 to TRBJ1-3; D ambiguous. This TCR came from a man aged 18 to 29 with COVID-19, enrolled during active disease. The sequenced sample consisted of peripheral blood. CDR3 region: CASTPGGNSGNTIYF. The CDR3 region has the DNA TGTGCCAGTACCCCCGGAGGAAACTCTGGAAACACCATATATTTT.